Here is one T cell receptor beta chain with its context. In the study's own analysis: Quantification of nucleated cells was approximated via reference gene primer amplification. Clones were read by immunoSEQ multiplex PCR, and TCRdb kept only the in-frame ones, dropping some. V and J calls and clone size come straight from that table; D and trimming were deduced from the DNA. The sample comprises about 270,000 clones, 86% of which are singletons, and around 9% rests with the top ten. The sample originates from a study of blood T cell repertoires in COVID-19. For the study at large: Acute-phase and convalescent COVID-19 samples originated in the United States, Italy and Spain. PBMCs, B-cell-depleted T cells, or T cells provided the cDNA or gDNA that made up the material.

Germline CDR1 is SEHNR and CDR2 is FQNEAQ (reference sequence). This CDR3 is built from 16 residues. The V and J ends lost 5 bases and 1 base, in that order; junction bases with no gene match: 6. This clonotype was obtained from a man aged 40-50 years with active or convalescent COVID-19. The source material was peripheral blood. The rearrangement joins TRBV7-9 to TRBJ2-2; 8 nucleotides match TRBD2. CDR3 nucleotide sequence: TGTGCCAGCAGCCCGAGCGGGAGCCTGAACACCGGGGAGCTGTTTTTT. This translates into CASSPSGSLNTGELFF.